The 15 T cell receptor beta chains listed next were all sequenced from one sample in a study of cytomegalovirus exposure and HLA in healthy donors (dated by TCRdb to about 2017). The method was the immunoSEQ multiplex PCR assay. The multiplex PCR relied on a mix of 60 forward primers for TCR Vbeta segments and 13 reverse primers for TCR Jbeta segments. The table was pulled from immuneACCESS by TCRdb, which kept in-frame rearrangements only. Such tables lose some clones; where checked, under half of the loss comes from unresolved V genes, and the rest has no known cause. The sample yields 120,000 or so clones; approximately 74% were counted once. The ten biggest clones cover 3% to 5% of the sample. Sequencing was done on a sample of PBMCs. Source of these receptors: a man in his forties in good health and CMV-seropositive.

The chain links TRBV10-3 to TRBJ1-5; tentatively, D is TRBD1 (6 bases). V was shortened by 8 bases and J by 3 bases, with 11 bases between the two germline ends. The length of the CDR3 is 13 residues. Germline loops: CDR1 ENHRY, CDR2 SYGVKD. CDR3 residues: CAIRAGDNQPQHF. Here the CDR3 DNA reads TGTGCCATCCGGGCAGGGGACAATCAGCCCCAGCATTTT.

This clone was seen a single time. This chain uses TRBV7-6 with TRBJ2-5; 9 nucleotides align to TRBD2. Trimming took 5 bases from V and 0 from J; bases not matched to a gene: 7. The length of the CDR3 is 16 residues. Germline-derived CDR1 and CDR2 are SGHVS and FNYEAQ. The chain's CDR3 is CASSQMAGGHQETQYF. CDR3 DNA sequence: TGTGCCAGCAGCCAAATGGCGGGGGGGCACCAAGAGACCCAGTACTTC.

V gene TRBV25-1 combines with J gene TRBJ1-1, with 10 positions matching TRBD1. The CDR3 is made up of 18 amino acids. With 5 bases clipped from V and 4 bases from J, the junction kept 16 bases outside the gene matches. The germline CDR1 and CDR2 sequences are MGHDK and SYGVNS. DNA for the CDR3: TGTGCCAGCAGTTTAAATACCGGGACAGGGGCGAGAAGCACTGAAGCTTTCTTT. Its protein product is CASSLNTGTGARSTEAFF.

This clone was observed a single time. The rearrangement uses TRBV11-3 and TRBJ2-5; 9 nucleotides align to TRBD1. CDR1 SGHNT and CDR2 YENEEA come from the germline V gene. The J segment lost 3 bases and the V segment lost 5 bases, leaving 4 bases of the junction unmatched. This CDR3 has 14 amino acids. The CDR3: CASSLRQGEETQYF. The CDR3 nucleotides are TGTGCCAGCAGCCTCCGACAGGGGGAAGAGACCCAGTACTTC.

The genes are TRBV6-5 and TRBJ1-2; D not resolved. Germline V gene lookup returns CDR1 MNHEY and CDR2 SVGAGI. The germline V and J ends were trimmed by 7 bases and 4 bases, with 16 bases remaining between them. The CDR3 has 14 amino acids. As DNA, the CDR3 is TGTGCCAGCAACCAGGCGGGGTCACTCTATGGCTACACCTTC. Its translation: CASNQAGSLYGYTF.

The chain combines TRBV7-9 with TRBJ1-2; 9 bases map to TRBD1. The CDR3 totals 15 residues. The trim removed 4 bases at V and 4 bases at J, leaving 7 bases unmatched. Germline V lookup: CDR1 SEHNR, CDR2 FQNEAQ (reference sequence). In DNA form, the CDR3 reads TGTGCCAGCAGCTCCCGGGACAGGGTTAGCTATGGCTACACCTTC. This gives the protein CASSSRDRVSYGYTF.

V usage is TRBV30 and J usage is TRBJ1-3, with D unresolved. CDR1 is GTSNPN and CDR2 is SVGIG in the germline V gene (reference sequence). The CDR3 has 13 amino acids. Trimming pared 2 bases from V and 0 bases from J, leaving 5 bases between. For the CDR3, the DNA is TGTGCCTGGAGTCATAGCTCTGGAAACACCATATATTTT. Translation: CAWSHSSGNTIYF.

The chain is built from TRBV6-4 and TRBJ2-2, with D possibly matching TRBD2 (6 bases). Germline lookup yields CDR1 MRHNA and CDR2 SNTAGT. Trimming stripped 3 bases from V and 7 bases from J, with 12 bases between. The CDR3 sequence is 14 residues long. In DNA, the CDR3 is TGTGCCAGCAGTGAGGGGGGAAGTAACGGGGAGCTGTTTTTT. This encodes CASSEGGSNGELFF.

This rearrangement joins TRBV11-2 to TRBJ1-1; D gene uncertain. Between the trimmed V and J ends, which lost 8 bases and 6 bases, there was a span of 10 bases. The V gene's germline CDR1 is SGHAT and CDR2 FQNNGV. The CDR3 extends over 11 amino acids. CDR3 loop: CASEVRSEAFF. CDR3 coding DNA: TGTGCCAGCGAGGTGCGTTCTGAAGCTTTCTTT.

In its sample, this clone was seen once. V is TRBV27 and J is TRBJ2-6; 9 positions agree with TRBD1. There are 17 residues in the CDR3. CDR1 and CDR2 from the germline V gene are MNHEY and SMNVEV (reference sequence). With 4 bases clipped from V and 3 bases from J, the junction kept 7 bases outside the gene matches. The CDR3 region is CASSSGTGLSGANVLTF. For the CDR3, the DNA is TGTGCCAGCAGTTCCGGGACAGGGTTGAGTGGGGCCAACGTCCTGACTTTC.

A few counts support this clone. The chain is built from TRBV7-6 and TRBJ2-2; D may be TRBD1 (6 bases). CDR1 SGHVS and CDR2 FNYEAQ come from the germline V gene. The CDR3 has 15 amino acids. Trimming removed 5 bases from V and 0 bases from J, with 10 bases in between. The CDR3 nucleotides are TGTGCCAGCAGCAAGGGGGTTTCGAACACCGGGGAGCTGTTTTTT. The encoded protein is CASSKGVSNTGELFF.

The V call is TRBV25-1, the J call TRBJ2-3; possible D gene TRBD1, 6 bases. CDR1 MGHDK and CDR2 SYGVNS come from the germline V gene. This CDR3 region has 15 residues. V gave up 4 bases and J gave up 0 bases, with 11 bases separating them. CDR3 nucleotides: TGTGCCAGCAGTGTTTGGACAGCGAGCACAGATACGCAGTATTTT. It specifies CASSVWTASTDTQYF.

This clone came up a few times. The chain links TRBV4-2 to TRBJ2-4, with 10 bases aligning to TRBD1. The V gene end was trimmed by 0 bases and the J gene end by 0 bases; junction bases not matched to a gene: 8. In germline, CDR1 is LGHNA, CDR2 YNFKEQ. The CDR3 spans 19 residues. CDR3 sequence reads: CASSQDLGQGRLAKNIQYF. The CDR3 DNA reads TGTGCCAGCAGCCAAGATCTGGGACAGGGGCGCTTAGCCAAAAACATTCAGTACTTC.

This chain connects TRBV10-3 to TRBJ2-7; 7 bases match TRBD2. Germline V gene sequence: CDR1 ENHRY, CDR2 SYGVKD. The length of the CDR3 is 15 residues. V lost 7 bases and J lost 3; bases outside the gene matches: 12. The CDR3 is CAITRGEGPYYEQYF. CDR3 sequence (DNA): TGTGCCATCACCCGAGGGGAGGGACCTTACTACGAGCAGTACTTC.

The J gene is TRBJ1-3, the V gene TRBV15; weak D call: TRBD1 (6 bases). V dropped 6 bases and J dropped 3 bases, with 9 bases sitting between them. Germline CDR1 and CDR2: LNHNV and YYDKDF (reference sequence). The CDR3 spans 13 residues. The CDR3 sequence: CATRPTGGNTIYF. CDR3 nucleotides: TGTGCCACCAGACCGACAGGTGGAAACACCATATATTTT. Together with reference TRBV15 and TRBJ1-3, the CDR3 gives the full variable domain: DAMVIQNPRYQVTQFGKPVTLSCSQTLNHNVMYWYQQKSSQAPKLLFHYYDKDFNNEADTPDNFQSRRPNTSFCFLDIRSPGLGDTAMYLCATRPTGGNTIYFGEGSWLTVV.